These 32 T cell receptor beta chains were sequenced from one sample in a study of blood T cell repertoires in COVID-19. Generated by immunoSEQ multiplex PCR, the TCRdb table keeps only in-frame clones and is missing some. This sample has roughly 53,000 clones, with 90% found just once. The sample was peripheral blood. The source is a woman aged 40 to 55 with active COVID-19.

The rearrangement links TRBV10-3 to TRBJ2-3, with 8 bases lining up with TRBD1. V gave up 6 bases and J gave up 4 bases; unmatched junction bases: 9. This CDR3 comprises 15 residues. CDR1 is ENHRY, CDR2 SYGVKD, per germline. The CDR3 protein is CAISSGQGFADTQYF. CDR3 DNA: TGTGCCATCAGCTCCGGACAGGGTTTTGCAGATACGCAGTATTTT.

The chain recombines TRBV7-9 with TRBJ1-5; TRBD1 aligns across 9 bases. Germline CDR1 and CDR2: SEHNR and FQNEAQ (reference sequence). Trimming at V came to 5 bases and at J to 4 bases, leaving 3 bases not matched to a gene. There are 14 residues in the CDR3. CDR3 loop: CASSLGQGNQPQHF. CDR3 coding DNA: TGTGCCAGCAGCCTTGGACAGGGGAATCAGCCCCAGCATTTT.

The V and J genes are TRBV6-2 or TRBV6-3 and TRBJ1-1, with D uncertain. This CDR3 contains 13 residues. V lost 5 bases and J 6 bases, leaving 13 bases between the germline ends. The germline V gene encodes CDR1 MNHEY and CDR2 SVGEGT. The CDR3 DNA reads as TGTGCCAGCAGTCCGACGACTATGGCTGAAGCTTTCTTT. This translates into CASSPTTMAEAFF.

The genes are TRBV7-8 and TRBJ1-2, with D possibly matching TRBD1 (5 bases). Germline V gene data show CDR1 as SGHVS and CDR2 as FQNEAQ. V was pared by 8 bases and J by 2 bases, with 18 bases between. The CDR3 spans 15 residues. The CDR3 region has the DNA TGTGCCAGCGGCCGACAGAGTGGGCTCAACTATGGCTACACCTTC. Its protein product is CASGRQSGLNYGYTF.

This sequence joins TRBV6-5 and TRBJ2-7; 8 nucleotides match TRBD2. Trimming removed 6 bases from V and 4 bases from J; junction bases left unmatched: 8. CDR1 MNHEY and CDR2 SVGAGI come from the germline V gene. This CDR3 contains 14 residues. CDR3 residues: CASRAGGARYEQYF. In nucleotides, the CDR3 is TGTGCCAGCAGAGCCGGGGGGGCTCGGTACGAGCAGTACTTC.

The rearrangement joins TRBV19 to TRBJ2-3; 7 nucleotides line up with TRBD1. V was clipped by 0 bases and J by 3 bases; unmatched bases: 12. CDR3 length: 18 amino acids. Per germline, CDR1 LNHDA and CDR2 SQIVND (reference sequence). CDR3 residues: CASSIDRFRDRETDTQYF. The CDR3 nucleotides are TGTGCCAGTAGTATAGACCGGTTCCGGGACAGAGAGACAGATACGCAGTATTTT.

This clone was observed a single time. The sample carries other DNA sequences with the same CDR3. The chain has TRBV30 and TRBJ1-1; 9 bases map to TRBD1. The germline gives CDR1 GTSNPN, CDR2 SVGIG (reference sequence). J gave up 0 bases and V 5 bases, and 4 bases lay outside the gene matches. There are 14 residues in the CDR3. The CDR3 loop is CAWYRGRVNTEAFF. The DNA of the CDR3 is TGTGCCTGGTACAGGGGGCGGGTGAACACTGAAGCTTTCTTT. Combining the CDR3 with reference TRBV30 and TRBJ1-1 gives the whole variable domain SQTIHQWPATLVQPVGSPLSLECTVEGTSNPNLYWYRQAAGRGLQLLFYSVGIGQISSEVPQNLSASRPQDRQFILSSKKLLLSDSGFYLCAWYRGRVNTEAFFGQGTRLTVV.

The gene calls are TRBV4-3 and TRBJ1-1; D uncertain. Germline values: CDR1 LGHNA, CDR2 YSLEER. V lost 0 bases and J lost 5, with 13 bases in between. This CDR3 has 15 amino acids. The CDR3 region has the DNA TGCGCCAGCAGCCAAGACGTGCCAGGAGGAACTGAAGCTTTCTTT. Translation gives CASSQDVPGGTEAFF.

This clone was detected once. J is TRBJ2-2 and V is TRBV7-2; 7 bases match TRBD1. After removal of 5 bases from V and 1 base from J, the junction contained 4 bases not matched to a gene. CDR3 size: 15 residues. CDR1 and CDR2 from the germline V gene are SGHTA and FQGNSA. CDR3 region: CASSKNRGNTGELFF. CDR3 sequence (DNA): TGTGCCAGCAGCAAGAACAGGGGGAACACCGGGGAGCTGTTTTTT. The full variable domain, rest sourced from reference TRBV7-2 and TRBJ2-2, is GAGVSQSPSNKVTEKGKDVELRCDPISGHTALYWYRQSLGQGLEFLIYFQGNSAPDKSGLPSDRFSAERTGGSVSTLTIQRTQQEDSAVYLCASSKNRGNTGELFFGEGSRLTVL.

The rearrangement links TRBV2 to TRBJ2-1, with D maybe TRBD1 (6 bases). The V end was cut by 3 bases, the J end by 9 bases, with 12 bases between. CDR3 length: 13 residues. Germline V CDR1 and CDR2: SNHLY, FYNNEI. The CDR3 coding sequence is TGTGCCAGCAGTGAGTTGGGGGCAGGTGAGCAGTTCTTC. Translating gives CASSELGAGEQFF.

V and J are TRBV30 and TRBJ2-3; TRBD1 might be the D (7 bases). The CDR3 is made up of 15 amino acids. Trimming pared 3 bases from V and 1 base from J, leaving 14 bases between. Germline-derived CDR1 and CDR2 are GTSNPN and SVGIG (reference sequence). The CDR3: CAWRRTGEGTDTQYF. DNA for the CDR3: TGTGCCTGGAGACGAACAGGGGAGGGCACAGATACGCAGTATTTT.

This clone was seen once. This chain joins TRBV5-1 and TRBJ2-5, with 12 positions matching TRBD2. V trimming: 0 bases; J trimming: 2 bases; junction bases outside the gene matches: 2. This CDR3 is built from 16 residues. Germline V lookup: CDR1 SGHRS, CDR2 YFSETQ. The CDR3 loop is CASSLGGLAGQETQYF. The CDR3 DNA reads as TGCGCCAGCAGCTTGGGGGGACTAGCGGGTCAAGAGACCCAGTACTTC.

V and J are TRBV5-1 and TRBJ1-6; D remains unclear. CDR1 and CDR2 (germline): SGHRS, YFSETQ. The CDR3 loop spans 15 amino acids. The V and J ends lost 2 bases and 0 bases respectively, with 6 bases between them. The CDR3 here is CASSLQSSYNSPLHF. Here the CDR3 DNA reads TGCGCCAGCAGCTTACAGAGCTCCTATAATTCACCCCTCCACTTT.

The CDR3 reads CASSPKLAGADTQYF. The DNA for the CDR3 is TGTGCCAGCTCACCAAAACTGGCAGGGGCAGATACGCAGTATTTT. The chain carries TRBV18 and TRBJ2-3; a weak D match, TRBD1 (6 bases). Germline loops: CDR1 KGHSH, CDR2 LQKENI. The CDR3 spans 15 residues. The V end was cut by 2 bases, the J end by 4 bases, with 13 bases between. The complete variable domain, with remaining parts taken from reference TRBV18 and TRBJ2-3, reads NAGVMQNPRHLVRRRGQEARLRCSPMKGHSHVYWYRQLPEEGLKFMVYLQKENIIDESGMPKERFSAEFPKEGPSILRIQQVVRGDSAAYFCASSPKLAGADTQYFGPGTRLTVL.

J is TRBJ2-5 and V is TRBV7-2; D might be TRBD2 (6 bases). The germline gives CDR1 SGHTA, CDR2 FQGNSA. V lost 1 base, J lost 1 base, and 13 bases lay in between. This CDR3 is 16 amino acids long. CDR3 loop: CASSLGAGRTQETQYF. The DNA for the CDR3 is TGTGCCAGCAGCTTAGGCGCGGGACGGACCCAAGAGACCCAGTACTTC. Drawing the rest from reference TRBV7-2 and TRBJ2-5, the complete variable domain is GAGVSQSPSNKVTEKGKDVELRCDPISGHTALYWYRQSLGQGLEFLIYFQGNSAPDKSGLPSDRFSAERTGGSVSTLTIQRTQQEDSAVYLCASSLGAGRTQETQYFGPGTRLLVL.

This clone was seen once. The chain has TRBV11-3 and TRBJ2-3, with 7 bases aligning to TRBD2. The J segment lost 2 bases and the V segment lost 1 base, leaving 6 bases of the junction unmatched. The CDR3 runs to 16 residues. The germline gives CDR1 SGHNT, CDR2 YENEEA. The CDR3 protein is CASSLGEGGYTDTQYF. The CDR3 DNA reads as TGTGCCAGCAGCTTAGGGGAGGGAGGTTACACAGATACGCAGTATTTT.

The gene calls are TRBV7-3 and TRBJ2-3, with 8 bases that match TRBD1. Germline assignment: CDR1 SGHTA and CDR2 FQGTGA. This CDR3 contains 18 residues. J was trimmed by 6 bases and V by 0 bases; bases with no gene match: 14. The CDR3 region is CASSLTPGQGATTDTQYF. The CDR3 DNA reads TGTGCCAGCAGCTTAACCCCAGGACAGGGTGCCACCACGGATACGCAGTATTTT.

The J gene is TRBJ2-7, the V gene TRBV10-3; 10 bases match TRBD2. CDR1 and CDR2 (germline): ENHRY, SYGVKD. Trimming took 4 bases from V and 7 from J; bases not matched to a gene: 7. The CDR3 is 14 amino acids. CDR3 DNA sequence: TGTGCCATCAGTGTCCTAGCGGGGGCCCCTGAGCAGTACTTC. As protein: CAISVLAGAPEQYF.

The chain combines TRBV19 with TRBJ1-1; D is uncertain. The CDR3 has 14 amino acids. Trimming took 8 bases from V and 3 from J, leaving 16 bases between them. The germline gives CDR1 LNHDA, CDR2 SQIVND (reference sequence). The CDR3 DNA reads TGTGCCAGTCGTACAAAAACGGGTTACACTGAAGCTTTCTTT. Amino acid sequence: CASRTKTGYTEAFF.

The chain joins TRBV7-9 to TRBJ2-7, with TRBD2 matching over 7 bases. Per germline, CDR1 SEHNR and CDR2 FQNEAQ (reference sequence). With V trimmed by 1 base and J by 6 bases, 12 bases remained unmatched. The CDR3 is made up of 16 amino acids. CDR3 residues: CASSLVGGHRGGEQYF. DNA for the CDR3: TGTGCCAGCAGCTTAGTCGGCGGTCACCGCGGGGGCGAGCAGTACTTC.

The chain has TRBV19 and TRBJ2-7; D is undetermined. V lost 1 base to trimming and J lost 3 bases, with 7 bases between them. Germline-derived CDR1 and CDR2 are LNHDA and SQIVND (reference sequence). The CDR3 is 13 amino acids. The CDR3 DNA reads as TGTGCCAGTAGTATAGCCCTGAGCTACGAGCAGTACTTC. Residues: CASSIALSYEQYF. Drawing the rest from reference TRBV19 and TRBJ2-7, the complete variable domain is DGGITQSPKYLFRKEGQNVTLSCEQNLNHDAMYWYRQDPGQGLRLIYYSQIVNDFQKGDIAEGYSVSREKKESFPLTVTSAQKNPTAFYLCASSIALSYEQYFGPGTRLTVT.

The chain links TRBV30 to TRBJ2-2; the match to TRBD1 covers 7 bases. CDR1 and CDR2 (germline): GTSNPN, SVGIG (reference sequence). The CDR3 length is 14 residues. The ends lost 8 bases at V and 2 bases at J; junction bases unmatched: 8. This chain's CDR3 is CAQRQGPNTGELFF. The CDR3 region has the DNA TGTGCCCAACGACAGGGCCCAAACACCGGGGAGCTGTTTTTT.

This clone has only one observation. The chain recombines TRBV7-8 with TRBJ2-3; 9 bases are shared with TRBD2. Germline values: CDR1 SGHVS, CDR2 FQNEAQ. The CDR3 has 16 residues. Trimming removed 4 bases from V and 3 bases from J; junction bases left unmatched: 8. CDR3 loop: CASSWGRGGHTDTQYF. In DNA form, the CDR3 reads TGTGCCAGCAGCTGGGGGCGGGGGGGCCATACAGATACGCAGTATTTT.

V and J are TRBV5-6 and TRBJ1-2; 7 bases agree with TRBD1. The V gene end was trimmed by 4 bases and the J gene end by 4 bases; junction bases not matched to a gene: 4. The CDR3 totals 13 residues. Germline assignment: CDR1 SGHDT and CDR2 YYEEEE. This CDR3 reads CASSRDRSYGYTF. CDR3 DNA sequence: TGTGCCAGCAGCCGGGACAGATCCTATGGCTACACCTTC. Variable domain in full (rest from reference TRBV5-6 and TRBJ1-2): DAGVTQSPTHLIKTRGQQVTLRCSPKSGHDTVSWYQQALGQGPQFIFQYYEEEERQRGNFPDRFSGHQFPNYSSELNVNALLLGDSALYLCASSRDRSYGYTFGSGTRLTVV.

The CDR3 DNA follows: TGCGCCAGCAGCTTGGCCGGGAAGTTGGAGACCCAGTACTTC. Amino acids: CASSLAGKLETQYF. The V and J genes are TRBV5-1 and TRBJ2-5; TRBD2 might be the D (5 bases). There are 14 residues in the CDR3. Trimming took 0 bases from V and 5 from J, leaving 11 bases between them. CDR1 is SGHRS and CDR2 is YFSETQ in the germline V gene.

This clone occurred once. This rearrangement joins TRBV7-8 to TRBJ1-5; no clear D gene. V lost 5 bases and J lost 12, with 26 bases in between. CDR3 length: 16 amino acids. Looked up from germline, CDR1 is SGHVS and CDR2 is FQNEAQ. The CDR3 DNA sequence: TGTGCCAGCAGCCCTCGTCTCACGGAGCGGCGGTTTGGCCAGCATTTT. Translation: CASSPRLTERRFGQHF. The full variable domain, its missing parts supplied by reference TRBV7-8 and TRBJ1-5, is GAGVSQSPRYKVAKRGQDVALRCDPISGHVSLFWYQQALGQGPEFLTYFQNEAQLDKSGLPSDRFFAERPEGSVSTLKIQRTQQEDSAVYLCASSPRLTERRFGQHFGDGTRLSIL.

In this sample, this clone turned up once. The chain has TRBV7-9 and TRBJ2-1; TRBD2 matches at 9 bases. V shed 7 bases and J 0 bases; nucleotides not matched to a gene: 13. CDR1 is SEHNR, CDR2 FQNEAQ, per germline (reference sequence). This CDR3 region has 18 residues. This CDR3 reads CASNRAGGPISSYNEQFF. CDR3 DNA sequence: TGTGCCAGCAACCGAGCGGGGGGCCCTATTAGCTCCTACAATGAGCAGTTCTTC. Full variable domain (rest looked up from reference TRBV7-9 and TRBJ2-1): DTGVSQNPRHKITKRGQNVTFRCDPISEHNRLYWYRQTLGQGPEFLTYFQNEAQLEKSRLLSDRFSAERPKGSFSTLEIQRTEQGDSAMYLCASNRAGGPISSYNEQFFGPGTRLTVL.

This chain joins TRBV9 and TRBJ2-2, with TRBD1 as a possible D gene (6 bases). Trimming took off 0 bases at V and 6 bases at J, with 12 bases between the two ends. The CDR3 length is 15 residues. Looked up from germline, CDR1 is SGDLS and CDR2 is YYNGEE. Here the CDR3 reads CASSVEDRVPGELFF. DNA for the CDR3: TGTGCCAGCAGCGTAGAGGACAGAGTCCCCGGGGAGCTGTTTTTT.

The chain is built from TRBV30 and TRBJ2-3, with TRBD1 as a possible D gene (5 bases). This CDR3 is built from 15 residues. Germline V lookup: CDR1 GTSNPN, CDR2 SVGIG (reference sequence). The V end was cut by 0 bases, the J end by 0 bases, with 10 bases between. DNA for the CDR3: TGTGCCTGGAGTGTGCGACAGCCAAGCACAGATACGCAGTATTTT. Translating gives CAWSVRQPSTDTQYF.

This rearrangement joins TRBV30 to TRBJ1-5; D gene uncertain. The CDR3 contains 13 residues. Germline V CDR1 and CDR2: GTSNPN, SVGIG (reference sequence). The V gene lost 2 bases and the J gene lost 3 bases, with 8 bases spanning the gap. The CDR3 loop reads CAWSTGDNQPQHF. For the CDR3, the DNA is TGTGCCTGGAGTACCGGGGACAATCAGCCCCAGCATTTT.

This clone has a handful of counts. This sequence joins TRBV7-2 and TRBJ1-6, with 7 bases fitting TRBD1. The J segment lost 9 bases and the V segment lost 5 bases, leaving 10 bases of the junction unmatched. The CDR3 is 15 residues long. CDR1 SGHTA and CDR2 FQGNSA come from the germline V gene. The CDR3 DNA reads TGTGCCAGCAGCGCCCGACAGGGTCCTATTTCACCCCTCCACTTT. This codes for CASSARQGPISPLHF.

The genes are TRBV14 and TRBJ2-7, with a tentative D call TRBD1 (5 bases). This CDR3 contains 15 residues. The germline V gene has CDR1 SGHDN and CDR2 FVKESK. The V end lost 2 bases, the J end lost 3 bases, and 14 bases lay between the germline ends. The CDR3 coding sequence is TGTGCCAGCAGCCAATTTACAGGAGATCTCTACGAGCAGTACTTC. This codes for CASSQFTGDLYEQYF.